This T cell receptor (beta chain) was sequenced for a study of blood T cell repertoires in COVID-19. Study as a whole: The United States, Italy and Spain were the sources of the acute and convalescent COVID-19 samples.

TCRdb's table, derived via immunoSEQ multiplex PCR, lists solely in-frame clones and lacks some. The table includes fewer than 350,000 clones, 85% detected once. Recovery among Cohort 3 donors was established by two negative PCRs, clearance, or symptom resolution. The CDR3 runs to 17 residues. The V gene end was trimmed by 4 bases and the J gene end by 5 bases; junction bases not matched to a gene: 8. Per germline, CDR1 SGHTS and CDR2 YDEGEE. What was sequenced was PBMCs or T cells enriched from blood (not recorded which). This clonotype was sampled from a woman aged 45-65 years who had recovered from COVID-19. The chain couples TRBV5-8 to TRBJ2-5; TRBD2 agrees at 16 bases. CDR3 coding DNA: TGTGCCAGCAGCCAAGGGACTAGCGGGGGGGCCTCGGAGACCCAGTACTTC. Encoded protein: CASSQGTSGGASETQYF.